A single sample is the source of the 20 T cell receptor beta chains below, sequenced in a study of T-cell memory formation after mild COVID-19. Using its own MiXCR run on the 5' RACE reads, TCRdb lists one record per CDR3 protein. The sample holds roughly 350,000 distinct CDR3 sequences, under 25% seen once. The sequencing sample was made of PBMCs or a T cell subset sorted from them (not recorded which). The origin of the receptors is an adult woman who had mild COVID-19 (a few samples of this study predate the infection). Cell type and time point are not known.

The rearrangement links TRBV12-3 or TRBV12-4 to TRBJ2-7; 10 bases match TRBD2. With 0 bases clipped from V and 4 bases from J, the junction kept 6 bases outside the gene matches. This CDR3 has 16 residues. CDR3 sequence reads: CASSLADVAGGYEQYF. The CDR3 nucleotides are TGTGCCAGCAGTTTAGCCGACGTAGCGGGAGGTTACGAGCAGTACTTC.

The gene calls are TRBV12-3 or TRBV12-4 and TRBJ1-2; 8 nucleotides align to TRBD1. Trimming removed 6 bases from V and 7 bases from J; junction bases left unmatched: 7. This CDR3 spans 13 amino acids. CDR3 amino acids: CASSSTGGSGYTF. CDR3 DNA: TGTGCCAGCAGCTCTACAGGGGGGTCTGGCTACACCTTC.

This chain connects TRBV14 to TRBJ2-7; D gene uncertain. This CDR3 is 12 amino acids long. Trimming took off 1 base at V and 9 bases at J, with 10 bases between the two ends. Germline CDR1 reads SGHDN; CDR2 reads FVKESK. For the CDR3, the DNA is TGTGCCAGCAGCCAAGTGACACAGAGGCAGTACTTC. Its translation: CASSQVTQRQYF.

CDR3 protein: CASSYGTGRNYGYTF. CDR3 nucleotide sequence: TGTGCCAGCAGTTACGGGACAGGGAGGAACTATGGCTACACCTTC. The chain employs TRBV6-5 and TRBJ1-2; 9 bases match TRBD1. CDR3 length equals 15 residues. V shed 2 bases, J shed 2 bases, and the junction held 3 bases outside the gene matches. Germline assignment: CDR1 MNHEY and CDR2 SVGAGI.

This clonotype showed up just a few times. The V and J genes are TRBV7-9 and TRBJ1-4, with no clear D. The CDR3 has 13 amino acids. Germline CDR1 and CDR2: SEHNR and FQNEAQ (reference sequence). V was trimmed by 5 bases and J by 7 bases, leaving 11 bases between them. CDR3 loop: CASSPGSGEKLFF. The CDR3 bases are TGTGCCAGCAGCCCTGGGTCTGGTGAAAAACTGTTTTTT.

This clonotype was counted a few times. V and J are TRBV7-2 and TRBJ1-1; possibly TRBD1 for D (6 bases). The CDR3 covers 15 residues. Trimming left V 4 bases short and J 2 bases short, with 14 bases between. In germline, CDR1 is SGHTA, CDR2 FQGNSA. This CDR3 reads CASSSVGGRNTEAFF. For the CDR3, the DNA is TGTGCCAGCAGCTCCGTCGGGGGGCGTAACACTGAAGCTTTCTTT.

DNA for the CDR3: TGTGCCAGCAGCCAAGCGGCGGTCGGACCCCTCTACAATGAGCAGTTCTTC. This encodes CASSQAAVGPLYNEQFF. The chain employs TRBV3-1 and TRBJ2-1; the D is unclear. Germline assignment: CDR1 LGHDT and CDR2 YNNKEL (reference sequence). The germline V and J ends were trimmed by 1 base and 3 bases, with 16 bases remaining between them. The CDR3 covers 17 residues.

CDR3 in DNA: TGTGCCAGCTCACCTAGGGCGCTGAGCTCCTACAATGAGCAGTTCTTC. It encodes CASSPRALSSYNEQFF. This chain connects TRBV18 to TRBJ2-1; no definite D call. The germline gives CDR1 KGHSH, CDR2 LQKENI. This CDR3 is built from 16 residues. Deletions cut 3 bases from V and 0 bases from J, with 12 bases between. Full variable domain (remainder filled in from reference TRBV18 and TRBJ2-1): NAGVMQNPRHLVRRRGQEARLRCSPMKGHSHVYWYRQLPEEGLKFMVYLQKENIIDESGMPKERFSAEFPKEGPSILRIQQVVRGDSAAYFCASSPRALSSYNEQFFGPGTRLTVL.

The chain links TRBV12-3 or TRBV12-4 to TRBJ2-7; the D is unclear. The CDR3 sequence is 13 residues long. V lost 4 bases, J lost 3 bases, and 10 bases lay in between. In DNA form, the CDR3 reads TGTGCCAGCAGTTATGGCCCCAGCTACGAGCAGTACTTC. Amino acid sequence: CASSYGPSYEQYF.

This sequence joins TRBV12-3 or TRBV12-4 and TRBJ2-7, with 11 bases that match TRBD2. The CDR3 spans 17 residues. The ends lost 1 base at V and 2 bases at J; junction bases unmatched: 7. The DNA of the CDR3 is TGTGCCAGCAGTTTAGTGTTCCCGGGACTAGCGGCCTACGAGCAGTACTTC. Its translation: CASSLVFPGLAAYEQYF.

This clonotype was found a few times. The chain joins TRBV4-1 to TRBJ1-2; 12 bases align to TRBD1. CDR1 is MGHRA, CDR2 YSYEKL, per germline. The CDR3 covers 17 residues. Unmatched junction bases numbered 12, after V lost 3 bases and J lost 7 bases. This CDR3 is CASSHPGQGALLGGYTF. The CDR3 DNA follows: TGCGCCAGCAGCCACCCGGGACAGGGGGCGCTTCTAGGTGGCTACACCTTC.

In its sample, this clonotype was seen a few times. V and J are TRBV9 and TRBJ2-1; 15 bases align to TRBD2. This CDR3 has 17 residues. With 2 bases clipped from V and 5 bases from J, the junction kept 5 bases outside the gene matches. CDR1 and CDR2 (germline): SGDLS, YYNGEE. CDR3 coding DNA: TGTGCCAGCAGCGTTGGACTAGCGGGGGGGCAAAACAATGAGCAGTTCTTC. Protein sequence: CASSVGLAGGQNNEQFF.

This clonotype appeared a few times. The chain employs TRBV24-1 and TRBJ2-1, with a weak D call TRBD2 (8 bases). Trimming shortened V by 5 bases and J by 15 bases, and 28 bases separated the two germline ends. CDR1 KGHDR and CDR2 SFDVKD come from the germline V gene. The CDR3 length is 16 residues. The CDR3 nucleotides are TGTGCCACCAGTGCGGAGACGATGGGACAGCGGGGGAAGTGGTTCTTC. Amino acid sequence: CATSAETMGQRGKWFF.

This rearrangement joins TRBV24-1 to TRBJ2-7; perhaps TRBD1 as D (6 bases). The length of the CDR3 is 12 residues. The V gene's germline CDR1 is KGHDR and CDR2 SFDVKD. With 4 bases removed from V and 7 bases from J, the gap between germline ends came to 10 bases. As DNA, the CDR3 is TGTGCCACCAGTGAGGGGGCTAGGGAGCAGTACTTC. Translation gives CATSEGAREQYF.

Many counts were recorded for this clonotype. The chain combines TRBV9 with TRBJ2-1; TRBD2 might be the D (5 bases). CDR1 SGDLS and CDR2 YYNGEE come from the germline V gene. Trimming removed 0 bases at V and 0 bases at J, with 22 bases between. This CDR3 comprises 20 residues. CDR3 in DNA: TGTGCCAGCAGCGTAGCTACGGGGTTCGGGGTGGGGAGCTCCTACAATGAGCAGTTCTTC. Its translation: CASSVATGFGVGSSYNEQFF.

This sequence joins TRBV7-6 and TRBJ2-1, with 9 bases fitting TRBD1. CDR3 length equals 17 residues. V shed 1 base and J 6 bases; nucleotides not matched to a gene: 10. Germline V gene sequence: CDR1 SGHVS, CDR2 FNYEAQ. The CDR3 DNA follows: TGTGCCAGCAGCTTAGAGGCAAGGACAGGGGTCTTCAATGAGCAGTTCTTC. Protein product: CASSLEARTGVFNEQFF.

The chain carries TRBV6-2 or TRBV6-3 and TRBJ2-7; 7 nucleotides line up with TRBD2. Germline CDR1 reads MNHEY; CDR2 reads SVGEGT. V lost 0 bases, J lost 6 bases, and 11 bases stayed unmatched. CDR3 size: 16 residues. The CDR3 region is CASSYSGWRENGEQYF. The CDR3 bases are TGTGCCAGCAGTTACTCGGGATGGCGGGAGAATGGCGAGCAGTACTTC.

This clonotype was counted only a few times. The chain has TRBV11-2 and TRBJ2-1; 7 bases map to TRBD2. In germline, CDR1 is SGHAT, CDR2 FQNNGV. The ends lost 4 bases at V and 0 bases at J; junction bases unmatched: 12. This CDR3 contains 18 residues. Here the CDR3 reads CASSSHPQAGSSYNEQFF. The CDR3 bases are TGTGCCAGCAGCTCCCATCCACAAGCGGGGAGCTCCTACAATGAGCAGTTCTTC. Together with reference TRBV11-2 and TRBJ2-1, the CDR3 gives the full variable domain: EAGVAQSPRYKIIEKRQSVAFWCNPISGHATLYWYQQILGQGPKLLIQFQNNGVVDDSQLPKDRFSAERLKGVDSTLKIQPAKLEDSAVYLCASSSHPQAGSSYNEQFFGPGTRLTVL.

V is TRBV12-3 or TRBV12-4 and J is TRBJ2-7; the match to TRBD1 covers 7 bases. The CDR3 spans 13 residues. The J segment lost 1 base and the V segment lost 6 bases, leaving 3 bases of the junction unmatched. The CDR3 DNA is TGTGCCAGCAGGAGGGACAGTTCCTACGAGCAGTACTTC. It specifies CASRRDSSYEQYF.

This rearrangement joins TRBV29-1 to TRBJ1-1, with D unclear. Germline CDR1 SQVTM, CDR2 ANQGSEA. V dropped 4 bases and J dropped 6 bases, with 9 bases sitting between them. The CDR3 spans 11 residues. CDR3: CSVVPVAEAFF. Written as DNA, the CDR3 is TGCAGCGTTGTGCCCGTGGCTGAAGCTTTCTTT.